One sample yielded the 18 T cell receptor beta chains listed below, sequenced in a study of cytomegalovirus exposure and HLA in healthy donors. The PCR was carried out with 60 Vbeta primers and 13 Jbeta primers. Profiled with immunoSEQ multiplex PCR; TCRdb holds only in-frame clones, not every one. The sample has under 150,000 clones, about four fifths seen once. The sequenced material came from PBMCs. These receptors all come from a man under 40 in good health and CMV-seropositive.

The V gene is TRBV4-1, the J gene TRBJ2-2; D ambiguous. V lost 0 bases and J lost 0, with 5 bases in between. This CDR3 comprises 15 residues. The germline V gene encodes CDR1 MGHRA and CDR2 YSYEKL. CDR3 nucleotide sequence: TGCGCCAGCAGCCAAGATTTAGCGAACACCGGGGAGCTGTTTTTT. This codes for CASSQDLANTGELFF.

CDR3 residues: CASSGQENTGELFF. In DNA form, the CDR3 reads TGTGCCAGCAGCGGACAGGAGAACACCGGGGAGCTGTTTTTT. The chain combines TRBV11-3 with TRBJ2-2; 7 bases agree with TRBD1. The CDR3 contains 14 residues. Germline V gene data show CDR1 as SGHNT and CDR2 as YENEEA. Losses at the gene ends were 5 bases for V and 1 base for J; bases not matched to a gene: 1.

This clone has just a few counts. The CDR3 is CSVGGAGGYEETQYF. The CDR3 DNA reads as TGCAGCGTTGGTGGGGCGGGAGGCTACGAAGAGACCCAGTACTTC. The chain is built from TRBV29-1 and TRBJ2-5; 8 bases are shared with TRBD2. J was trimmed by 3 bases and V by 4 bases; bases with no gene match: 10. Germline V gives CDR1 SQVTM, CDR2 ANQGSEA. The length of the CDR3 is 15 residues.

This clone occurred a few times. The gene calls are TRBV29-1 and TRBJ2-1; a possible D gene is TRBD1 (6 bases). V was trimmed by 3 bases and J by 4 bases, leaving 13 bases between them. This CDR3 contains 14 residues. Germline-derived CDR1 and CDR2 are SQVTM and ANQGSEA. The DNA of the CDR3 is TGCAGCGTTGATAGCAGGGGCCGGTACAATGAGCAGTTCTTC. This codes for CSVDSRGRYNEQFF.

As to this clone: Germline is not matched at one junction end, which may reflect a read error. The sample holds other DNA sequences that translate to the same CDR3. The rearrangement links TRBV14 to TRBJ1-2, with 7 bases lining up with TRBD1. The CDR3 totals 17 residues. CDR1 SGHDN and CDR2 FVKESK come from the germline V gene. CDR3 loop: CASSQPKGTEPNYGYTF. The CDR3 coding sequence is TGTGCCAGCAGCCAACCCAAGGGGACAGAACCTAACTATGGCTACACCTTT.

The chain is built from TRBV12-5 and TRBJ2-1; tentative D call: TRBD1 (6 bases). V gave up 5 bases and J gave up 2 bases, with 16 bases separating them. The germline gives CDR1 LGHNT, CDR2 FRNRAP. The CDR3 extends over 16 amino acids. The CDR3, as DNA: TGTGCTAGTGGTCCCGGACAGCTTAAAGCCTACAATGAGCAGTTCTTC. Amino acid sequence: CASGPGQLKAYNEQFF.

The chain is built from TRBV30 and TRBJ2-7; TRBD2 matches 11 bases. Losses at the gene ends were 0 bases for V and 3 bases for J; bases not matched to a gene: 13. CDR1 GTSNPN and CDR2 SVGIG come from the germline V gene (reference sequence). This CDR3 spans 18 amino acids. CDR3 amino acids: CAWSVPPRTSGLSYEQYF. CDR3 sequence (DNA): TGTGCCTGGAGTGTTCCCCCCCGGACTAGCGGGCTCAGCTACGAGCAGTACTTC.

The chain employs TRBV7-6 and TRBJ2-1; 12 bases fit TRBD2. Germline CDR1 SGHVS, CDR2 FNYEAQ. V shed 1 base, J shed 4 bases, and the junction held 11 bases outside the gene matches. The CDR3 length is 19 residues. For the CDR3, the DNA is TGTGCCAGCAGCTTAGAAGTGGGGCCTAGCGGGGGGGCGTACAATGAGCAGTTCTTC. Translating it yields CASSLEVGPSGGAYNEQFF.

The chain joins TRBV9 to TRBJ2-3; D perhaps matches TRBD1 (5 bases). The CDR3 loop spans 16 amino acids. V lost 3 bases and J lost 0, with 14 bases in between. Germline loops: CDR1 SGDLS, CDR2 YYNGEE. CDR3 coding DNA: TGTGCCAGCAGCGCTCGACAGCTCACTAGCACAGATACGCAGTATTTT. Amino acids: CASSARQLTSTDTQYF. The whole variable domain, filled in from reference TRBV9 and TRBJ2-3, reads DSGVTQTPKHLITATGQRVTLRCSPRSGDLSVYWYQQSLDQGLQFLIQYYNGEERAKGNILERFSAQQFPDLHSELNLSSLELGDSALYFCASSARQLTSTDTQYFGPGTRLTVL.

CDR3 amino acids: CASSIEQVVHTDTQYF. The CDR3 bases are TGTGCCAGTAGTATAGAACAGGTCGTCCACACAGATACGCAGTATTTT. V is TRBV19 and J is TRBJ2-3; D might be TRBD1 (5 bases). Germline loops: CDR1 LNHDA, CDR2 SQIVND (reference sequence). CDR3 length equals 16 residues. The V gene lost 0 bases and the J gene lost 2 bases, with 12 bases spanning the gap.

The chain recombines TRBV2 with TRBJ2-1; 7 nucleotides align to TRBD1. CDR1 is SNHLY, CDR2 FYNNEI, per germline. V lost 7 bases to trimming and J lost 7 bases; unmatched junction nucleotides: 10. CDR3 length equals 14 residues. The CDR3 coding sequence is TGTGCCAGCAATACCAGGGGGTTTCGAAATGAGCAGTTCTTC. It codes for CASNTRGFRNEQFF.

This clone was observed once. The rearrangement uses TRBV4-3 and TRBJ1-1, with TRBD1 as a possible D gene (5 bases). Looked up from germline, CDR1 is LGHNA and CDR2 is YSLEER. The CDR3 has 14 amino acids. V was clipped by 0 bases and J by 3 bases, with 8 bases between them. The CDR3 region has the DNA TGCGCCAGCAGCCAAGAGACAGCTGACACTGAAGCTTTCTTT. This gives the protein CASSQETADTEAFF.

For the CDR3, the DNA is TGTGCCAGCAGTGATCGGAGGGATGGTGGCTACACCTTC. Residues: CASSDRRDGGYTF. The chain joins TRBV2 to TRBJ1-2; D not certain. Trimming stripped 3 bases from V and 7 bases from J, with 12 bases between. The CDR3 consists of 13 residues. CDR1 and CDR2 from the germline V gene are SNHLY and FYNNEI.

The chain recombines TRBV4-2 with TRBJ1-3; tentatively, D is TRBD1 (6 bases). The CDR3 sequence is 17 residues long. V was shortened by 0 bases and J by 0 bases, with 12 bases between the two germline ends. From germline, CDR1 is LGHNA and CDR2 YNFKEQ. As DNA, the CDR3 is TGTGCCAGCAGCCAAGAGGCAGGACAGCACTCTGGAAACACCATATATTTT. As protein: CASSQEAGQHSGNTIYF.

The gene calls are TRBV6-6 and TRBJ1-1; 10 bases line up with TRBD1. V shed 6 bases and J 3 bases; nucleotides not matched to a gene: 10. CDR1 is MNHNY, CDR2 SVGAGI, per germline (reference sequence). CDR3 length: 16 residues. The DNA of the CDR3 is TGTGCCAGCAGCTATCGACAGGGGGCCTGGGACACTGAAGCTTTCTTT. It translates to CASSYRQGAWDTEAFF.

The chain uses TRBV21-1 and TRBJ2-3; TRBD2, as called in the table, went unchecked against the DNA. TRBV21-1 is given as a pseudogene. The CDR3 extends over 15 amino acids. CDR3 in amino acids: CASSKEGGSVDTQYF. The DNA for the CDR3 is TGTGCCAGCAGCAAAGAGGGGGGGAGTGTAGATACGCAGTATTTT.

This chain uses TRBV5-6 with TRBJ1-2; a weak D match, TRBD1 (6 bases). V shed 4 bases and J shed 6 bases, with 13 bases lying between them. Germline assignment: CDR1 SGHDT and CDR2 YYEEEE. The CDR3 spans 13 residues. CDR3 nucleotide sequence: TGTGCCAGCAGCCAGGGACACCGGGATGGCTACACCTTC. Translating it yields CASSQGHRDGYTF. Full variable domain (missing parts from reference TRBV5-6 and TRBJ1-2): DAGVTQSPTHLIKTRGQQVTLRCSPKSGHDTVSWYQQALGQGPQFIFQYYEEEERQRGNFPDRFSGHQFPNYSSELNVNALLLGDSALYLCASSQGHRDGYTFGSGTRLTVV.

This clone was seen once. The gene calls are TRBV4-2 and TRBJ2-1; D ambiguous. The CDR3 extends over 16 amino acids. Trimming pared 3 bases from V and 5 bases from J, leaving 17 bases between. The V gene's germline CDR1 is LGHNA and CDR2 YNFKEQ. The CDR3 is CASSHVGGWRNNEQFF. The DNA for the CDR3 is TGTGCCAGCAGCCATGTCGGTGGATGGCGGAACAATGAGCAGTTCTTC.